This T cell receptor (beta chain) derives from a study of T cell responses to AZD1222 COVID-19 vaccine (dated by TCRdb to the early 2020s). For the wider study: Because spike-specific TCR depth and breadth did not differ between the two schedules, AZD1222 recipients who got a second dose at roughly 4 weeks were pooled with those who got a second dose at roughly 12 weeks. Enrollment into the trials was organized by age into subgroups of 18-55, 56-69 and 70-plus years, and those subgroups contained roughly 150, 30 and 60 TCR-sequenced participants, respectively. A total of just over 230 trial participants underwent TCR sequencing, of whom 200 to 220 had received two doses of AZD1222 and some 26 had received two doses of the MenACWY control vaccine. The research as a whole found: Conclusions about previously exposed vaccinees were limited because only six AZD1222 recipients were SARS-CoV-2 seropositive at baseline. Reportedly, close to half of the unique spike-specific TCRs recognized epitopes lying outside the regions that are mutated in the B.1.351 and B.1.1.7 variants. Participants were mostly white British and included more females than males, and it was suggested by the authors that clonal diversity may have been underestimated. Because no day 14 peak-response samples were available, repertoires were characterized only after the peak T cell response. In the small 56-69-year group, the increase in depth fell short of significance, most likely because of low power. Spike-specific TCR breadth and depth rose significantly after two AZD1222 doses compared with day 0 and with MenACWY recipients. Vaccine-associated CD4 TCRs spanned the whole spike protein, with dominant responses in regions 160-218 and 743-854.

The CDR3 regions of human TCRbeta chains were analyzed by immunosequencing. In the paper's pipeline: TCRs in the repertoires were compared against a reference library of SARS-CoV-2-specific TCRs that had been generated with the MIRA antigen-specificity platform. Breadth meant the fraction of unique TCRs that were SARS-CoV-2-associated, whereas depth meant the fraction of total T cells that were SARS-CoV-2-associated. Each spike-specific TCR was assigned to its reactive spike region and to a CD4 or CD8 class using the MIRA data. Log10-transformed breadth and depth values were compared by one-way ANOVA with Sidak's multiple comparisons tests. TCRdb retrieved this table from immuneACCESS and kept in-frame rearrangements only. Not all clones are present; in checked studies, unresolved V genes account for under half, and no reason is known for the remainder. V and J calls and clone size are copied from that table; D and trimming were computed from the DNA. The sample table contains some 120,000 clones; only one count was recorded for 90% of them. In total, the top ten clones hold approximately 7.6% of the sample.

Per the publication, the time point label means: baseline before first vaccination. Vaccinee samples were obtained from the UK trials COV001 and COV002, which included a single-blind randomized controlled phase 2/3 trial of AZD1222 (ChAdOx1 nCoV-19) in healthy adults. Trial participant PBMC samples were collected at day 0 and day 28 after the second dose for TCRbeta chain sequencing. V sheds 5 bases and J sheds 10 bases, leaving 10 bases between their ends. The CDR3, from cysteine to phenylalanine, totals 11 residues. The entry retains the CDR3 DNA only, 33 bases that are in frame from base 1. The germline V gene gives CDR1 as SGHTA and CDR2 as FQGNSA. About this clone: It has no known antigen specificity. One base away there is no much larger clone; base qualities are not given.

Sequences were derived from peripheral blood, sampled on day 0 of AZD1222 vaccination. The receptor was isolated from an adult in good health. Here the chain combines TRBV7-2 and TRBJ2-3; possibly the D gene is TRBD2, per 6 matching bases. In nucleotide form, the sequence is TGTGCCAGCAGCCCTAGCGTAGCGCAGTATTTT. Its translation reads: CASSPSVAQYF.